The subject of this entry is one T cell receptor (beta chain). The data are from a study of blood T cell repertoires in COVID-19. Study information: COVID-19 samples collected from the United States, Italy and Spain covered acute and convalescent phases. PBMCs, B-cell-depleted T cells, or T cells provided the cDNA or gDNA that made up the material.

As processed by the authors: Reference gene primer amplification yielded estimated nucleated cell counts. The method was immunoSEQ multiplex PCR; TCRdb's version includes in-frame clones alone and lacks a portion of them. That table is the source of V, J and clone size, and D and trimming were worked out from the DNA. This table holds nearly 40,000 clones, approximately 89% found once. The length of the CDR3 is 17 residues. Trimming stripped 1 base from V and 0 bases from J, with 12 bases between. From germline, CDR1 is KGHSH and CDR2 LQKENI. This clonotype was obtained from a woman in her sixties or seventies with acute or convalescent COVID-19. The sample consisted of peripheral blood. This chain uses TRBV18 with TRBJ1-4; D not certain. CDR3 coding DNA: TGTGCCAGCTCACCACTGGCAGGATTTGCAACTAATGAAAAACTGTTTTTT. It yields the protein CASSPLAGFATNEKLFF.